These 2 T cell receptor beta chains came from one sample sequenced in a study of T-cell reconstitution after alpha-beta-depleted transplantation in children. Preparing the TCRbeta library involved the use of unique molecular identifiers. MiXCR, applied by TCRdb to the PCR reads, yields one record per CDR3 protein. The sample comprises roughly 160,000 distinct CDR3 sequences, around 10% of which are singletons, and approximately 13% rests with the top ten. The sequences come from PBMCs, collected before TCRalphabeta/CD19-depleted stem cell transplant. These receptors originate from a boy aged 2 to 10 with acute myeloid leukemia, due to receive a stem cell transplant.

The table lists this clonotype with many counts. J is TRBJ2-1 and V is TRBV14; D remains unclear. The germline V and J ends were trimmed by 0 bases and 4 bases, with 13 bases remaining between them. The CDR3 consists of 16 residues. Germline V gene data show CDR1 as SGHDN and CDR2 as FVKESK. Here the CDR3 reads CASSQDKATNYNEQFF. The CDR3 nucleotides read TGTGCCAGCAGCCAAGATAAGGCTACCAATTACAATGAGCAGTTCTTC.

This clonotype has at least ten counts. The chain uses TRBV20-1 and TRBJ2-2; 7 bases line up with TRBD2. The germline V gene has CDR1 DFQATT and CDR2 SNEGSKA (reference sequence). V lost 1 base to trimming and J lost 3 bases; unmatched junction nucleotides: 5. CDR3 length equals 15 residues. CDR3 sequence (DNA): TGCAGTGCTAGAGTTCCTAGCGGAGACACCGGGGAGCTGTTTTTT. Its protein product is CSARVPSGDTGELFF.